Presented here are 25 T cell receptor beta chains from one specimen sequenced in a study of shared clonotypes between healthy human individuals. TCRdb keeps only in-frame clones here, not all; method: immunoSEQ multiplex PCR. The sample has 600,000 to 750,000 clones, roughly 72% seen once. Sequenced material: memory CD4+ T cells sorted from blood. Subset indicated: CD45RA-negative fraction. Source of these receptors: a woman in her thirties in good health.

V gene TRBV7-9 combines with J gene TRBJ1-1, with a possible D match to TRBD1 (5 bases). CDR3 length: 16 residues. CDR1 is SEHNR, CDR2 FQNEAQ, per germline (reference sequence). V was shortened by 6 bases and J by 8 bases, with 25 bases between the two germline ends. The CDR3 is CASRQDAGTEGNEAFF. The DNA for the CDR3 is TGTGCCAGCAGACAGGATGCCGGGACGGAGGGTAACGAAGCTTTCTTT.

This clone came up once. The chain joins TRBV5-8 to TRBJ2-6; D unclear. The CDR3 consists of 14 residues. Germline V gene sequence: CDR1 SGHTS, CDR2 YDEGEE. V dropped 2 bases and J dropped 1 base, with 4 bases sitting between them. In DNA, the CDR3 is TGTGCCAGCAGCTTCAGGTCTGGGGCCAACGTCCTGACTTTC. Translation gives CASSFRSGANVLTF.

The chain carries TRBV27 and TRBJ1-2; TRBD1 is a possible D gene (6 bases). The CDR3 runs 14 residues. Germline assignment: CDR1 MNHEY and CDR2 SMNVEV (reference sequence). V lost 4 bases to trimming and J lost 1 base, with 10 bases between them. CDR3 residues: CASSSGQYNYGYTF. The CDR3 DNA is TGTGCCAGCAGTTCCGGACAGTATAACTATGGCTACACCTTC.

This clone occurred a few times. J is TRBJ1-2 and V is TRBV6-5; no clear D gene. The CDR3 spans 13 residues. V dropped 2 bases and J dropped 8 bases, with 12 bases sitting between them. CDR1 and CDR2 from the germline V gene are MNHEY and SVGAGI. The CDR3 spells CASSYGELRGYTF. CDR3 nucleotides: TGTGCCAGCAGTTACGGAGAACTTCGAGGCTACACCTTC.

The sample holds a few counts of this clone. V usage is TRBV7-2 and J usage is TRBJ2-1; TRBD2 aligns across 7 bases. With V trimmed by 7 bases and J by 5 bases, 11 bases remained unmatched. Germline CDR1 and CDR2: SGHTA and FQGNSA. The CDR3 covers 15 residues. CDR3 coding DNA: TGTGCCAGCACTGCTTGGTGGGAGGGCCACAATGAGCAGTTCTTC. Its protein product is CASTAWWEGHNEQFF.

The CDR3 reads CASSLLGLPKYYEQYF. CDR3 in DNA: TGTGCCAGCAGCTTACTGGGACTTCCAAAATACTACGAGCAGTACTTC. The chain recombines TRBV11-3 with TRBJ2-7, with a possible D match to TRBD2 (6 bases). In germline, CDR1 is SGHNT, CDR2 YENEEA. Trimming stripped 2 bases from V and 3 bases from J, with 17 bases between. The CDR3 spans 16 residues.

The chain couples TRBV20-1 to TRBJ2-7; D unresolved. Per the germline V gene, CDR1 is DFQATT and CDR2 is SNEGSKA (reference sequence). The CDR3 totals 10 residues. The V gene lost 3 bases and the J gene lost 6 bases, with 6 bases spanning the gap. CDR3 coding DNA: TGCAGTGCTAGTCGGGCCGAGCAGTACTTC. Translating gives CSASRAEQYF.

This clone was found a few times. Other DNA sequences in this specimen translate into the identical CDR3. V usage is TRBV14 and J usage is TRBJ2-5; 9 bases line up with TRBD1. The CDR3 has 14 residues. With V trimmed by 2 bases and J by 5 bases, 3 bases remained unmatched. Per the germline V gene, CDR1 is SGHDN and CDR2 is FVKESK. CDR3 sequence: CASSQTTGGETQYF. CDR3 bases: TGTGCCAGCAGCCAAACGACAGGGGGGGAGACCCAGTACTTC.

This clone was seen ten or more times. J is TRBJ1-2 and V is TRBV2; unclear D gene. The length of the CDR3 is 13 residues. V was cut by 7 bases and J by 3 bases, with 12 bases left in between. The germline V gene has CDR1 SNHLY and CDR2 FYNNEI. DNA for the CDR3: TGTGCCAGCAACGGGCGCCCGGACTATGGCTACACCTTC. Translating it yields CASNGRPDYGYTF.

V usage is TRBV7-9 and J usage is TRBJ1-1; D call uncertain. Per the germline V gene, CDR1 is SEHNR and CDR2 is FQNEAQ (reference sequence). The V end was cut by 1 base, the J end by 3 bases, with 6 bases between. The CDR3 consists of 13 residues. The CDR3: CASSLDGDTEAFF. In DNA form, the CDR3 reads TGTGCCAGCAGCTTAGATGGGGACACTGAAGCTTTCTTT.

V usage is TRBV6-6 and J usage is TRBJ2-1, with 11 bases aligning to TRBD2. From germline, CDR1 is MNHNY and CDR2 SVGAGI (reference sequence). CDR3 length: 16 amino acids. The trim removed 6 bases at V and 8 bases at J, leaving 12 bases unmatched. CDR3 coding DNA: TGTGCCAGCAGCACCGATACTAGCGGGAGTAACTATGAGCAGTTCTTC. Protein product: CASSTDTSGSNYEQFF.

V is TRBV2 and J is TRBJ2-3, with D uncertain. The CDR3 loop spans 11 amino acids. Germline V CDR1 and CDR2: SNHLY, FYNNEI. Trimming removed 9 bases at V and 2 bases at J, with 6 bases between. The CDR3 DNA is TGTGCCAGATCAGACACAGATACGCAGTATTTT. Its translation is CARSDTDTQYF.

The CDR3 reads CASSPTGSSRNEQFF. CDR3 DNA sequence: TGTGCCAGCAGTCCGACGGGTAGTTCGAGAAATGAGCAGTTCTTC. The V gene is TRBV28, the J gene TRBJ2-1; D is uncertain. V lost 5 bases, J lost 7 bases, and 18 bases lay in between. The CDR3 has 15 residues. Per the germline V gene, CDR1 is MDHEN and CDR2 is SYDVKM.

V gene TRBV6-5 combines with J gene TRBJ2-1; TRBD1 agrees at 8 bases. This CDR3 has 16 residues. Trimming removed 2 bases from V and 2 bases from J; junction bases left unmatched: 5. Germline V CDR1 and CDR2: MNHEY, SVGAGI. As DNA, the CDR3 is TGTGCCAGCAGTTACAAGACAGGGGTTCCCTACAATGAGCAGTTCTTC. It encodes CASSYKTGVPYNEQFF.

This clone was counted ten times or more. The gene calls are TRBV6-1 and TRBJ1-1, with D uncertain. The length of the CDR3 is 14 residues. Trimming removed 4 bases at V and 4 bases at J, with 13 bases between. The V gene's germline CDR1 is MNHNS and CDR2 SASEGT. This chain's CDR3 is CASSAWVKGTEAFF. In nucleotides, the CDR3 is TGTGCCAGCAGTGCTTGGGTAAAAGGCACTGAAGCTTTCTTT.

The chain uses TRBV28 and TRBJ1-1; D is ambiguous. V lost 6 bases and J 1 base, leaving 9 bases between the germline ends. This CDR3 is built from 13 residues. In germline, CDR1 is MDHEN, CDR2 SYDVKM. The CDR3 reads CASSPYRNTEAFF. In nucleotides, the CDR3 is TGTGCCAGCAGCCCATACAGGAACACTGAAGCTTTCTTT.

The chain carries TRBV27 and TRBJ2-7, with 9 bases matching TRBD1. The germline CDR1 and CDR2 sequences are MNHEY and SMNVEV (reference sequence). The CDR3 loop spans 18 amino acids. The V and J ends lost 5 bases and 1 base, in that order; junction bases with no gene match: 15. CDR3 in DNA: TGTGCCAGCAGTCGCCGGCCCCCGGGACAGGGTAGGTCCTACGAGCAGTACTTC. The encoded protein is CASSRRPPGQGRSYEQYF.

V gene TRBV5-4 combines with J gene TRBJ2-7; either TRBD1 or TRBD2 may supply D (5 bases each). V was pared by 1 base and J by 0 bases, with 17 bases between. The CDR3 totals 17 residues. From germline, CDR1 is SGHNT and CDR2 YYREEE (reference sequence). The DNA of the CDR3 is TGTGCCAGCAGCTTGTTGGGGGATGGCGGGTCCTCCTACGAGCAGTACTTC. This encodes CASSLLGDGGSSYEQYF.

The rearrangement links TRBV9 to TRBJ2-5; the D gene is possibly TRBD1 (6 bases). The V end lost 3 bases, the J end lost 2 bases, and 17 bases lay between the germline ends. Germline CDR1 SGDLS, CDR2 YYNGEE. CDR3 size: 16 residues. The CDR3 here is CASSATGNSDQETQYF. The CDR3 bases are TGTGCCAGCAGCGCTACAGGGAATTCCGATCAAGAGACCCAGTACTTC.

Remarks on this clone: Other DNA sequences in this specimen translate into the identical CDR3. The CDR3 here is CASSLSQGNYGYTF. Here the CDR3 DNA reads TGTGCCAGCAGTTTATCCCAGGGCAACTATGGCTACACCTTC. The chain couples TRBV28 to TRBJ1-2, with a tentative D call TRBD1 (5 bases). The CDR3 sequence is 14 residues long. Trimming removed 1 base from V and 2 bases from J, with 8 bases in between. Germline-derived CDR1 and CDR2 are MDHEN and SYDVKM.

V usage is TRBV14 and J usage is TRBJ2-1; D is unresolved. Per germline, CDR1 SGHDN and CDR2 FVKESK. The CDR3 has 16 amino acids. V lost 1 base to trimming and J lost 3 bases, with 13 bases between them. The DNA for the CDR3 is TGTGCCAGCAGCCAAGTTCTGGGTCGAAGCTACAATGAGCAGTTCTTC. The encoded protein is CASSQVLGRSYNEQFF.

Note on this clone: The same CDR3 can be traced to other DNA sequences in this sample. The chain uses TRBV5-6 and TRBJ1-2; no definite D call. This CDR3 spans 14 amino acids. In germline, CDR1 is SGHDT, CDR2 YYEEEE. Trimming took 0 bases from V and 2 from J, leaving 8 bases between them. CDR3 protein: CASSLVSANYGYTF. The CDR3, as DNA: TGTGCCAGCAGCTTGGTATCAGCCAACTATGGCTACACCTTC.

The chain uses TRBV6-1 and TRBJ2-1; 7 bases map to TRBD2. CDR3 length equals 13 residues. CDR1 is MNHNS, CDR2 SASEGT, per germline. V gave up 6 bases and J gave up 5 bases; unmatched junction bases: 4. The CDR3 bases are TGTGCCAGCAGGAGACTAGCAGACAATGAGCAGTTCTTC. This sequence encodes CASRRLADNEQFF.

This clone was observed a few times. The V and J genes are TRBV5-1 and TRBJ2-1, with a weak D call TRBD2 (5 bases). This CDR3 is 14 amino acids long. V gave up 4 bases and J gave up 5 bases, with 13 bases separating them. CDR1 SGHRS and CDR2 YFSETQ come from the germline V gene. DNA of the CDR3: TGCGCCAGCAGCCAGGACTCCGGAGACAATGAGCAGTTCTTC. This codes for CASSQDSGDNEQFF.

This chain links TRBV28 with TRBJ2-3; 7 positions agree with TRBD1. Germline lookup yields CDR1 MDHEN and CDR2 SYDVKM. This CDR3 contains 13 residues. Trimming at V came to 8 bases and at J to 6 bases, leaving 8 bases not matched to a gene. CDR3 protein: CASWTGPYDTQYF. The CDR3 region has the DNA TGTGCCAGCTGGACAGGACCCTATGATACGCAGTATTTT.